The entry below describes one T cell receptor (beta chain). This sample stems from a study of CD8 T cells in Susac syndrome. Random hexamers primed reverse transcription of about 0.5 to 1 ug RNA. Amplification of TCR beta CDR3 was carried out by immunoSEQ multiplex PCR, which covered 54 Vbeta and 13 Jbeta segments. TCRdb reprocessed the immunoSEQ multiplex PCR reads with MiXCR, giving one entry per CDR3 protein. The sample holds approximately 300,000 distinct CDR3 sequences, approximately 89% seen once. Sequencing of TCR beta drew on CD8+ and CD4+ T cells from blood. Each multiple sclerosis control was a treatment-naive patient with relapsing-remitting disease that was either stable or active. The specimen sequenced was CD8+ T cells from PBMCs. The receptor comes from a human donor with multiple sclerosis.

DNA for the CDR3: TGCGCCAGCAGCCTGTCAGCGCTCTCCTACAATGAGCAGTTCTTC. Amino acid sequence: CASSLSALSYNEQFF. The genes are TRBV4-1 and TRBJ2-1; D is uncertain. Germline CDR1 is MGHRA and CDR2 is YSYEKL. V shed 4 bases and J shed 0 bases, with 10 bases lying between them. This CDR3 contains 15 residues.